This is a list of T cell receptor beta chains from one sample in a study of blood T cell repertoires in COVID-19. Profiling relied on immunoSEQ multiplex PCR, and the TCRdb table lists in-frame clones only, not all of them. Found here are over 85,000 clones, roughly 76% of them singletons; the top ten hold under 10%. Sequencing was performed on peripheral blood. The source of these receptors is a woman in her sixties with acute or convalescent COVID-19. Both conserved end residues are part of each CDR3. The D gene is left open where the match is weak. Clone size, where shown, is once, few, many, or a class for clones that have expanded.

V: TRBV9; size: few; D: TRBD2; length: 15; J: TRBJ2-7; DNA: TGTGCCAGCAGCGCGGTAGCGGGGGGATCCTACGAGCAGTACTTC; CDR3: CASSAVAGGSYEQYF
V: TRBV19; size: .; D: TRBD1; length: 15; J: TRBJ1-2; DNA: TGTGCCAGTAGGTCTCTGACAGGGCGTAACTATGGCTACACCTTC; CDR3: CASRSLTGRNYGYTF
V: TRBV30; size: .; D: .; length: 12; J: TRBJ1-2; DNA: TGTGCCTGGAGTGTAGGAGATGCTGGCTACACCTTC; CDR3: CAWSVGDAGYTF
V: TRBV27; size: once; D: TRBD1; length: 14; J: TRBJ1-2; DNA: TGTGCCAGCAGTGGGGACAGACTGAACTATGGCTACACCTTC; CDR3: CASSGDRLNYGYTF
V: TRBV28; size: .; D: .; length: 15; J: TRBJ2-7; DNA: TGTGCCAGCAGTTTTAACAAGGGGCATAGGAACGAGCAGTACTTC; CDR3: CASSFNKGHRNEQYF
V: TRBV7-9; size: .; D: TRBD1; length: 14; J: TRBJ1-2; DNA: TGTGCCAGCAGCCCGGGACAGGGCAACTATGGCTACACCTTC; CDR3: CASSPGQGNYGYTF
V: TRBV6-2/TRBV6-3; size: .; D: TRBD1; length: 13; J: TRBJ1-2; DNA: TGTGCCAGCAGTAAACGGGACAGCTATGGCTACACCTTC; CDR3: CASSKRDSYGYTF
V: TRBV3-1/TRBV3-2; size: .; D: TRBD1; length: 15; J: TRBJ2-5; DNA: TGTGCCAGCAGCCAAGGGCAACAGGGGGGCGAGACCCAGTACTTC; CDR3: CASSQGQQGGETQYF
V: TRBV18; size: .; D: .; length: 16; J: TRBJ1-1; DNA: TGTGCCAGCTCACCATGGACAGTGGGGGCGAACACTGAAGCTTTCTTT; CDR3: CASSPWTVGANTEAFF
V: TRBV6-5; size: .; D: TRBD2; length: 13; J: TRBJ2-7; DNA: TGTGCCAGCAATTTTGGGGGGGCCTACGAGCAGTACTTC; CDR3: CASNFGGAYEQYF
V: TRBV24-1; size: .; D: TRBD1; length: 17; J: TRBJ2-1; DNA: TGTGCCACCAGATCCGGGACAGGGATCAGGGGAAACAATGAGCAGTTCTTC; CDR3: CATRSGTGIRGNNEQFF
V: TRBV19; size: .; D: TRBD1; length: 14; J: TRBJ1-2; DNA: TGTGCCAGTAGTAAGGGACAGGACGCGAATGGCTACACCTTC; CDR3: CASSKGQDANGYTF
V: TRBV28; size: .; D: .; length: 12; J: TRBJ1-4; DNA: TGTGCCAGCAGTTTATACGGTGAAAAACTGTTTTTT; CDR3: CASSLYGEKLFF
V: TRBV28; size: few; D: TRBD1; length: 18; J: TRBJ1-6; DNA: TGTGCCAGCAGTTTGGAGACAGGGGGCGTCACCTATAATTCACCCCTCCACTTT; CDR3: CASSLETGGVTYNSPLHF
V: TRBV6-6; size: .; D: TRBD2; length: 17; J: TRBJ2-2; DNA: TGTGCCAGCTGTCAACTCGCGGGGGGGCGAGGGACCGGGGAGCTGTTTTTT; CDR3: CASCQLAGGRGTGELFF
V: TRBV29-1; size: few; D: TRBD1; length: 14; J: TRBJ1-1; DNA: TGCAGCGTTCCCACCGGGACAGGGAAAGGTAAAGCTTTCTTT; CDR3: CSVPTGTGKGKAFF
V: TRBV30; size: .; D: TRBD1; length: 17; J: TRBJ1-6; DNA: TGTGCCTGGAGTGCCTCTCGGACAGGGGGGATCAATTCACCCCTCCACTTT; CDR3: CAWSASRTGGINSPLHF
V: TRBV12-3/TRBV12-4; size: .; D: .; length: 13; J: TRBJ2-7; DNA: TGTGCCAGCAGCACCGGGAACTCCTACGAGCAGTACTTC; CDR3: CASSTGNSYEQYF
V: TRBV11-2; size: .; D: .; length: 16; J: TRBJ2-3; DNA: TGTGCCAGCAGCATACGAGGGGGTGTGGTCACAGATACGCAGTATTTT; CDR3: CASSIRGGVVTDTQYF
V: TRBV5-5; size: .; D: .; length: 13; J: TRBJ2-7; DNA: TGTGCCAGCAGCCGACAGGTCCCCTACGAGCAGTACTTC; CDR3: CASSRQVPYEQYF
V: TRBV18; size: .; D: .; length: 13; J: TRBJ2-1; DNA: TGTGCCAGCTCACCCTCCAGGGATAATGAGCAGTTCTTC; CDR3: CASSPSRDNEQFF
V: TRBV27; size: .; D: .; length: 12; J: TRBJ1-2; DNA: TGTGCCACCCAGGGGACGGGGTTTGGCTACACCTTC; CDR3: CATQGTGFGYTF
V: TRBV9; size: few; D: .; length: 12; J: TRBJ2-1; DNA: TGTGCCAGCAGCGCCCAATACAATGAGCAGTTCTTC; CDR3: CASSAQYNEQFF
V: TRBV10-3; size: .; D: TRBD2; length: 15; J: TRBJ2-7; DNA: TGTGCCATCAGGTCTGGCGGGGGGGCCGTCTACGAGCAGTACTTC; CDR3: CAIRSGGGAVYEQYF
V: TRBV19; size: .; D: .; length: 14; J: TRBJ1-6; DNA: TGTGCCAGTAGTCGACAGGACCATAATTCACCCCTCCACTTT; CDR3: CASSRQDHNSPLHF
V: TRBV10-3; size: .; D: TRBD2; length: 17; J: TRBJ2-5; DNA: TGTGCCATCAGTGTAGGGACTAGCGGGGGACCCCAAGAGACCCAGTACTTC; CDR3: CAISVGTSGGPQETQYF
V: TRBV2; size: .; D: TRBD1; length: 14; J: TRBJ2-7; DNA: TGTGCCAGCAGCCTAGAAGGACAGGGCTACGAGCAGTACTTC; CDR3: CASSLEGQGYEQYF
V: TRBV27; size: few; D: .; length: 16; J: TRBJ2-2; DNA: TGTGCCAGCAGTACACCAAGGACTCGGCGGACCGGGGAGCTGTTTTTT; CDR3: CASSTPRTRRTGELFF
V: TRBV19; size: many; D: .; length: 15; J: TRBJ1-1; DNA: TGTGCCAGTAGTATCCAGGGAGGGGTGAACACTGAAGCTTTCTTT; CDR3: CASSIQGGVNTEAFF
V: TRBV28; size: .; D: .; length: 18; J: TRBJ1-4; DNA: TGTGCCAGCAGTCCGACTGGGGTTGGGGCTGCAACTAATGAAAAACTGTTTTTT; CDR3: CASSPTGVGAATNEKLFF